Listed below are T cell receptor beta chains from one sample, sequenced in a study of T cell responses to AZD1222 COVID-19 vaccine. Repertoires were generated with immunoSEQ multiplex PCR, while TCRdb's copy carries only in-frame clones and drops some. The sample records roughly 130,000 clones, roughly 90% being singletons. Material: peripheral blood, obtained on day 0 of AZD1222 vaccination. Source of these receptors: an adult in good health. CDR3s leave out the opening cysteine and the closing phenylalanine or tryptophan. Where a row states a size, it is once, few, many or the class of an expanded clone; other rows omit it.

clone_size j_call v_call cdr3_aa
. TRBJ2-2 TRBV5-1 ASSRGIFSNTGELF
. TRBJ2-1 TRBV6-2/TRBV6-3 ASSYFPFPLSRVEF
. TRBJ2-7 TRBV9 ASSVTAGAWNEQY
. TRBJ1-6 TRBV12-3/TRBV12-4 ASSLGEDSPLH
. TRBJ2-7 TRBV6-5 ATRTGRAYEQY
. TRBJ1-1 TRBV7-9 ASSLAGGNTEAF
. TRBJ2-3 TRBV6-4 ASSTKNRDTQY
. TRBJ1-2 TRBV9 ASSAYRDGYT
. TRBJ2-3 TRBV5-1 ASSYPGSDTQY
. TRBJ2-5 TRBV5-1 ASSMEGRGGEETQY
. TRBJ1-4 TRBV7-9 ASSLGQGSEKLF
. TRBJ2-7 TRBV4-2 ASSVRDGDSYEQY
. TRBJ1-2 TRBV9 ASSPNRDGNYGYT
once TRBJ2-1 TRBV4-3 ASSRSGEGYNEQF
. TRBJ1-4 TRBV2 ASSSHRGGEKLF
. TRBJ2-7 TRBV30 AWSVSGRPSYEQY
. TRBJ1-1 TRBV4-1 ASSPEGSRENTEAF
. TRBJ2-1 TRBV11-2 ASSPAVGEQF
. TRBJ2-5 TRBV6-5 ASKGTGYFETQY
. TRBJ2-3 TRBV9 ASSVVGTSALTDTQY
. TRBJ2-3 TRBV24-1 ATSDWGTGSTDTQY
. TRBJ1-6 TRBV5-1 ASSLEGVNSPLH
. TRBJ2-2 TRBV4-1 ASSQGFSTGELF
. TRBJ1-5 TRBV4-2 ASSQALLRDQPQH
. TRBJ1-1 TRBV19 ASGGGPNTEAF
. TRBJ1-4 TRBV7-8 ASSPRAGDFEKLF
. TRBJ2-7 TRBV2 ASSDRYEQY
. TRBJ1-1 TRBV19 ASRRQGAPAF
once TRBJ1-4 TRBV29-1 SYPSGSDRNREKLF
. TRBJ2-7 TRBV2 ASSEFIEQY
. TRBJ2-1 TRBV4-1 ASSQPVGGRVYNEQF
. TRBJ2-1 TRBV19 ASSTERVPEQF
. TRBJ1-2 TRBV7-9 ASSLTQGAYGYT
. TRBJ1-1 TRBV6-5 ASSYSGGRGNTEAF
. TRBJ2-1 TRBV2 ASITSGSVYNEQF
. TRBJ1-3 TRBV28 ASSFRAAGNTIY
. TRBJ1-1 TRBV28 ASRRQGGDTEAF
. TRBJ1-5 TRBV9 ASSVDWGSPNQPQH
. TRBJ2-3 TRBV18 ASSGGTDTQY
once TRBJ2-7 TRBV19 ASRGAGEGHEQY
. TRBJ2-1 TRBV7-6 ASSYLANEQF
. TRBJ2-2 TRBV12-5 ASGPLGQGAFGELF
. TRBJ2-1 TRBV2 ASKGRTVSYNEQF
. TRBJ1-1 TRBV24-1 ASSGGEDTEAF
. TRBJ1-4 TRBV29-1 SVLGQGTNEKLF
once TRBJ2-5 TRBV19 ASSTQETQY
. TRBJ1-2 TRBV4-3 ASSQDGSGGSYGYT
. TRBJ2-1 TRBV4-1 ASSLLVEGVGTQF
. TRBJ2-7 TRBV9 ASSVGQGAYEQY
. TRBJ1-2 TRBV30 AWSKGTGGAYGYT